The source of this TCR beta chain is a study of regulatory T cells in long-lasting Graves disease. Time point described: newly diagnosed GD, antithyroid drugs for less than 3 months. Isolated PBMC RNA provided the starting material for the TCR library. Arm-PCR of CDR3 regions with iRepertoire HTBI primers generated TCR beta libraries. TCRdb reanalysed the multiplex PCR reads using MiXCR and keeps one entry per CDR3 protein. The sample lists 450,000 to 600,000 distinct CDR3 sequences; roughly 13% were seen once. This clonotype was counted at least ten times. Germline V gene data show CDR1 as SNHLY and CDR2 as FYNNEI. V lost 4 bases to trimming and J lost 2 bases, with 12 bases between them. The CDR3 is 16 residues long. This sample was also put to use in a study of T cells in Graves' hyperthyroidism and ophthalmopathy. That report notes: RT-PCR in the first round (using the HTBI primer set) targeted the TCR CDR3. Most expanded thyroid clonotypes above 0.001 recurred in blood.

This receptor was taken from a man younger than 45 with Graves disease. The chain uses TRBV2 and TRBJ2-6; D gene uncertain. Sequenced material: peripheral blood mononuclear cells (PBMCs), taken at new diagnosis, from a patient treated with antithyroid drugs. CDR3 protein: CASSGDRSTGANVLTF. In nucleotides, the CDR3 is TGTGCCAGCAGTGGCGACCGTTCCACTGGGGCCAACGTCCTGACTTTC.